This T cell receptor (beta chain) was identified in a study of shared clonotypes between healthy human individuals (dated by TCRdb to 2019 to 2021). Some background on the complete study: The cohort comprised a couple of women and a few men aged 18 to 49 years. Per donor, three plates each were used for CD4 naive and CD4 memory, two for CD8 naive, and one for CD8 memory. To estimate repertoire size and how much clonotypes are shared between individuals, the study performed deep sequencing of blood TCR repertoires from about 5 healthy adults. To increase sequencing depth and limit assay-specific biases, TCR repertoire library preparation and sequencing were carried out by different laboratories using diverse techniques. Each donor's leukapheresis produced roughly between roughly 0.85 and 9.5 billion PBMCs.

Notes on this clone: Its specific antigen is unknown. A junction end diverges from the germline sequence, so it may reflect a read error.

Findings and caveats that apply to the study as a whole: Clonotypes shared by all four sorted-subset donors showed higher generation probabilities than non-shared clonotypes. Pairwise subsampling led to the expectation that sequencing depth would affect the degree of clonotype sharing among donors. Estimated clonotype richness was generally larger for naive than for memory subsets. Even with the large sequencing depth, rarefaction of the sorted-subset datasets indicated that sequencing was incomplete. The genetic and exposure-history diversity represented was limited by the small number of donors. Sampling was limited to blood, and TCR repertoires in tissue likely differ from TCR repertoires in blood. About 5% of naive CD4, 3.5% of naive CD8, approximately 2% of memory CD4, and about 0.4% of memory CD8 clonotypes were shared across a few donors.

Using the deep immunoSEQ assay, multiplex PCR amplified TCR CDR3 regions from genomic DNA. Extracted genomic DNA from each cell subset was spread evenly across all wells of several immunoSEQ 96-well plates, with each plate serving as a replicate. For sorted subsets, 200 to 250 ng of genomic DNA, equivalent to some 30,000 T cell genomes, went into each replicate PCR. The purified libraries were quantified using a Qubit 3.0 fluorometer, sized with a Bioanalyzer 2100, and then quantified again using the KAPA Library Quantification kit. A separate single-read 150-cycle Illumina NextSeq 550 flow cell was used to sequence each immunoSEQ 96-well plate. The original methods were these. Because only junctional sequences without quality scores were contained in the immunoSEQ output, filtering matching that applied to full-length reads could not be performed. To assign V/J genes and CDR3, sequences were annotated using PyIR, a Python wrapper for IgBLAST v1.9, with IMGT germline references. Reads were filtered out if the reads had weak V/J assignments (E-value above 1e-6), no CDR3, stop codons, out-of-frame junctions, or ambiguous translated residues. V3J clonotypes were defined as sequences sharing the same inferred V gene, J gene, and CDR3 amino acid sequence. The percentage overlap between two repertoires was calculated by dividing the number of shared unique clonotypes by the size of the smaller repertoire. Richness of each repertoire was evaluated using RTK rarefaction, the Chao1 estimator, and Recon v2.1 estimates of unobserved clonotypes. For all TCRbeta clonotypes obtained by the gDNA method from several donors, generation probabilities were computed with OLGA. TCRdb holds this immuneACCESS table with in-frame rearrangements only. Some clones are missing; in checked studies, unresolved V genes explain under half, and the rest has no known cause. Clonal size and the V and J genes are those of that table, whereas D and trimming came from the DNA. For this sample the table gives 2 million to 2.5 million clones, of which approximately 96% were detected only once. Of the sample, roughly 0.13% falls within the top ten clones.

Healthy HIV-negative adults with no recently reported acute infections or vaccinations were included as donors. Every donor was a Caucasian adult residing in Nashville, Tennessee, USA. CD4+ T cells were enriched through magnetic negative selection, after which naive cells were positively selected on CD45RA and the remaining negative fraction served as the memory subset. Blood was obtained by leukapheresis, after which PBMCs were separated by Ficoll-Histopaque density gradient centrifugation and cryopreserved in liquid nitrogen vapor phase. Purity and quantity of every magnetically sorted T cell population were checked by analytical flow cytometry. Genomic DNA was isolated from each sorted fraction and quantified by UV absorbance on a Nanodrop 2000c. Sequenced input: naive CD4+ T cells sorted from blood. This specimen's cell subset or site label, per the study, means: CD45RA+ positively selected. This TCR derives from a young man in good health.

The nucleotides are TGTGCCAGCAGTTTAGCCGGGACAGGGCCCTATTATGGCTACACCTTC. Its amino acids are CASSLAGTGPYYGYTF. This receptor chain uses TRBV11-2 and TRBJ1-2, and 9 bases in between align with TRBD1. The cysteine opens and the phenylalanine closes a CDR3 of 16 amino acids. CDR3 DNA is the only sequence kept; it has 48 bases, read in frame from the first base. The germline V gene yields SGHAT for CDR1 and FQNNGV for CDR2.